This TCR beta chain was recorded in a study of blood T cells in healthy people across ages. The study's findings and limits: A roughly linear age-dependent decrease characterized TCR beta diversity per million T cells.

Germline V CDR1 and CDR2: GTSNPN, SVGIG (reference sequence). The V gene lost 1 base and the J gene lost 5 bases, with 14 bases spanning the gap. The CDR3 totals 14 residues. Then a second PCR, running about 6 to 12 cycles, was carried out with a sample-barcoded 5' primer and a J-beta primer mix. TCRdb reanalysed the 5' RACE reads using MiXCR and keeps one entry per CDR3 protein. The sample lists roughly 790,000 distinct CDR3 sequences; around 40% were seen once. Points on this clonotype: Its specificity is unknown.

Sequencing was carried out using blood. This TCR was sampled from a woman aged 55-70 years in good health. This chain connects TRBV30 to TRBJ2-5; D call uncertain. For the CDR3, the DNA is TGTGCCTGGAGTGACGGCTGGGTTGGCGAGACCCAGTACTTC. Its translation: CAWSDGWVGETQYF.